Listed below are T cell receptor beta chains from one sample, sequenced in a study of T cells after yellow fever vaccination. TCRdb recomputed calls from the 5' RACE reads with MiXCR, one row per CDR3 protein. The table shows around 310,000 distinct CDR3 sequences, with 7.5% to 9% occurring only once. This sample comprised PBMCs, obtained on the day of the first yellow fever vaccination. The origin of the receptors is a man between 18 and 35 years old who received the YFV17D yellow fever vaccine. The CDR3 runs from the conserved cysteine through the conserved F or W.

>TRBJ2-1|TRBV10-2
CASTPVGTGVNEQFF
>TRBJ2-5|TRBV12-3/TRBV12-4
CASSPTDGAQETQYF
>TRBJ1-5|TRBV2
CASAGGNQPQHF
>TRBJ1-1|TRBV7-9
CASRSSGVNTEAFF
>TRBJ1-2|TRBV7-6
CASSLDSASHYGYTF
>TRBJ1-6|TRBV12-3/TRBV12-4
CASSRRSSYNSPLHF
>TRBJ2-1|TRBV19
CASSMAYNEQFF
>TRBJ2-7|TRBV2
CASGQFEQYF
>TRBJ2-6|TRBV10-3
CAISGAPGGGRANVLTF
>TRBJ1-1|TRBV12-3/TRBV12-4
CASRIGRGAFF
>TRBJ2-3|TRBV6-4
CASSEGTGGNTQYF
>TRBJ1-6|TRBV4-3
CASSQGPGTGENSPLHF
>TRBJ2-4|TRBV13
CASSPAGRGRNIQYF
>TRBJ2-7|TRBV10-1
CASSSRTGSYEQYF
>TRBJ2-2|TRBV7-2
CASSLGGVNTGELFF
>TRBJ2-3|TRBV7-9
CASNLAGGNTDTQYF
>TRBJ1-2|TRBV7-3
CASSFGQDYGYTF
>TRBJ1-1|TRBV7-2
CASSLGGGRITEAFF
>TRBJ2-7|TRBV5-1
CASSPRTGSYEQYF
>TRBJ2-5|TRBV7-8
CASSADRGFIVETQYF
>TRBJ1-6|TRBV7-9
CASSLAQINSPLHF
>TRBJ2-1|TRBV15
CATSQDRGVNEQFF
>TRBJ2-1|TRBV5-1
CASSLAGISYNEQFF
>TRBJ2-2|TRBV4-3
CASSQETGTLNTGELFF
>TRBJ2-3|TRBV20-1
CSAAGTGLTDTQYF
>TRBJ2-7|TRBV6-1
CASSGRIYEQYF
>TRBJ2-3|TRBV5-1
CASSVSGGIADTQYF
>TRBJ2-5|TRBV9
CASSVDPETQYF
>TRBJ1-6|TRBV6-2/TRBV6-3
CASSYRDSPLHF